A single T cell receptor beta chain is shown here with its context. Its antigen is unidentified. These data come from a study of early T cells in non-severe SARS-CoV-2 infection. Across the whole study: Unsorted whole-blood RNA was sequenced in bulk, leaving chains unpaired. Regarding the study as a whole: Anti-spike CD8 responses were favored by VDJdb matching, which missed private and CD4 specificities.

Germline CDR1 and CDR2: SQVTM and ANQGSEA. The junction had 5 bases not matched to a gene; V was cut back by 2 bases and J by 3 bases. This CDR3 is built from 15 residues. Researchers attached unique molecular identifiers to individual cDNA molecules. TCRdb processed the 5' RACE reads anew with MiXCR; each CDR3 protein has one entry. The sample lists over 90,000 distinct CDR3 sequences; approximately 12% were seen once. This specimen was whole blood, taken at baseline. The gene calls are TRBV29-1 and TRBJ2-1; TRBD1 agrees at 9 bases. The receptor was isolated from an adult who was a healthcare worker with PCR-confirmed SARS-CoV-2 infection or an uninfected control (not recorded which). As DNA, the CDR3 is TGCAGCGTTGAACTTTGGGGACAGGGCTACAATGAGCAGTTCTTC. Encoded protein: CSVELWGQGYNEQFF.